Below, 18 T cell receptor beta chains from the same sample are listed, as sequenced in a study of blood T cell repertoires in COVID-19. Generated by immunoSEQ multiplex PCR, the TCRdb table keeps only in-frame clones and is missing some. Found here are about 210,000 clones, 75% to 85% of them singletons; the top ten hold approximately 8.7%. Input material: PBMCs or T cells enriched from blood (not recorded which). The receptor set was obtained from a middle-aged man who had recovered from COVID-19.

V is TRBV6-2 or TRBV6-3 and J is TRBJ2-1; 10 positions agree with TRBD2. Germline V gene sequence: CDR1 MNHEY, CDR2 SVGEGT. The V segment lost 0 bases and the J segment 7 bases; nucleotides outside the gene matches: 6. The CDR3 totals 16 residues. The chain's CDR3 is CASSYSLAGARNEQFF. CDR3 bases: TGTGCCAGCAGTTACTCTCTAGCGGGGGCTCGGAATGAGCAGTTCTTC.

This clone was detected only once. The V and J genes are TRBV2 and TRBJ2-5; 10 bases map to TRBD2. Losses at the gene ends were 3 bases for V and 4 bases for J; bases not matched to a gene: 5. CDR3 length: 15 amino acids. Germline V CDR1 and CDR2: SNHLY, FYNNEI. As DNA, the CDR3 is TGTGCCAGCAGTGACCTAGCGGGAGTACCAGAGACCCAGTACTTC. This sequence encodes CASSDLAGVPETQYF.

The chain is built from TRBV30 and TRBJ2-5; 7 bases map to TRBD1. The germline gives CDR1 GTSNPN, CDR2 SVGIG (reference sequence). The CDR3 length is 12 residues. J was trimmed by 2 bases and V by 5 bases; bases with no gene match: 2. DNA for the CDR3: TGTGCCTGGTGGACAGGACAAGAGACCCAGTACTTC. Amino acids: CAWWTGQETQYF. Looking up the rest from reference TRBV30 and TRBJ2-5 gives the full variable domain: SQTIHQWPATLVQPVGSPLSLECTVEGTSNPNLYWYRQAAGRGLQLLFYSVGIGQISSEVPQNLSASRPQDRQFILSSKKLLLSDSGFYLCAWWTGQETQYFGPGTRLLVL.

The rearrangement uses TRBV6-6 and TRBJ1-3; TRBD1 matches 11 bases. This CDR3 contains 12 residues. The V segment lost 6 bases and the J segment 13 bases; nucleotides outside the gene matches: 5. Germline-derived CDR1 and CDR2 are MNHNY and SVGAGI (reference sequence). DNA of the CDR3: TGTGCCAGCAGGCCAGGACAGGGGGCAATATATTTT. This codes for CASRPGQGAIYF.

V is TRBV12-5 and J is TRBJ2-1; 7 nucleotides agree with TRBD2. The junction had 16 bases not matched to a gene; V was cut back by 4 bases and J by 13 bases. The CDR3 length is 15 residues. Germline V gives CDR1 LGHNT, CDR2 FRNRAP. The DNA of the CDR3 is TGTGCTAGTGGTTCCCAAAGCGGGCCAGCGGGACTCCAGTTCTTC. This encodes CASGSQSGPAGLQFF.

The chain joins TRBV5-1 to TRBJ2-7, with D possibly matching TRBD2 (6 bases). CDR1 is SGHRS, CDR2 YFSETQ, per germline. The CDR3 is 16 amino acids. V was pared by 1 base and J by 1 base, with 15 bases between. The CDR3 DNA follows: TGCGCCAGCAGCTTGTTGACGGGAGCGACTTCCTACGAGCAGTACTTC. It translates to CASSLLTGATSYEQYF.

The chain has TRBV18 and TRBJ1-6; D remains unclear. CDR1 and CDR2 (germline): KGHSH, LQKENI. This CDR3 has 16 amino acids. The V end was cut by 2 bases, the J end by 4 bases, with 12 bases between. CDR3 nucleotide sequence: TGTGCCAGCTCACCAATGGTTTCGGGATATAATTCACCCCTCCACTTT. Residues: CASSPMVSGYNSPLHF.

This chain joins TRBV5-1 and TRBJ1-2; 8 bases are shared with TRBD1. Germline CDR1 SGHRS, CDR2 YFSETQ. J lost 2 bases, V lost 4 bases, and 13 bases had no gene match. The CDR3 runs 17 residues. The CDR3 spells CASSQGAGDRLNYGYTF. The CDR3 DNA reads TGCGCCAGCAGCCAGGGGGCAGGGGATCGTTTAAACTATGGCTACACCTTC.

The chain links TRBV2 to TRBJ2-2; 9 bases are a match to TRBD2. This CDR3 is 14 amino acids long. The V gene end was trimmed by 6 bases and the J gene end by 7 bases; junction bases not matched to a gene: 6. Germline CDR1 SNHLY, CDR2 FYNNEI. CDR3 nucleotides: TGTGCCAGCAGGCCGGGACTAGCTAACGGGGAGCTGTTTTTT. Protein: CASRPGLANGELFF. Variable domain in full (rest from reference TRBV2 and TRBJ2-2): EPEVTQTPSHQVTQMGQEVILRCVPISNHLYFYWYRQILGQKVEFLVSFYNNEISEKSEIFDDQFSVERPDGSNFTLKIRSTKLEDSAMYFCASRPGLANGELFFGEGSRLTVL.

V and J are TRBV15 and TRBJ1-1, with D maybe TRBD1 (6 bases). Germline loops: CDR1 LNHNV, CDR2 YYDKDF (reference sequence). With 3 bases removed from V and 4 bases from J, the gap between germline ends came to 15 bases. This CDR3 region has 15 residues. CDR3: CATSRNSGEGTEAFF. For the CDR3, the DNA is TGTGCCACCAGCAGGAATTCAGGGGAGGGCACTGAAGCTTTCTTT.

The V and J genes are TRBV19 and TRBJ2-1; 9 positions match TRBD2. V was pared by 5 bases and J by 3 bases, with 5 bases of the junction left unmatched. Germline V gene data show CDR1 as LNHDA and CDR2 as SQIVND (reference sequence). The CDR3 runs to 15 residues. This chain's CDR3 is CASSEGSGSYNEQFF. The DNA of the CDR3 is TGTGCCAGTAGTGAAGGTAGCGGGAGCTACAATGAGCAGTTCTTC. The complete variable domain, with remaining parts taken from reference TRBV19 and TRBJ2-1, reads DGGITQSPKYLFRKEGQNVTLSCEQNLNHDAMYWYRQDPGQGLRLIYYSQIVNDFQKGDIAEGYSVSREKKESFPLTVTSAQKNPTAFYLCASSEGSGSYNEQFFGPGTRLTVL.

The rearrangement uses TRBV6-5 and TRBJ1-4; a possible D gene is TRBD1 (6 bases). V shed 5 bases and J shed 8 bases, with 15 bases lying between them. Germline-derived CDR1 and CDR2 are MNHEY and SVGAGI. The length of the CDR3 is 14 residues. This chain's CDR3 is CASSRGATEEKLFF. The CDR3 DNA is TGTGCCAGCAGTCGGGGGGCTACCGAGGAAAAACTGTTTTTT.

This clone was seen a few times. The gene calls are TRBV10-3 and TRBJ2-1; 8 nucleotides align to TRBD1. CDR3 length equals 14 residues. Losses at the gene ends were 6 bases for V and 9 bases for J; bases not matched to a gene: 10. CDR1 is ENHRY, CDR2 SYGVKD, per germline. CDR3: CAISIGQGSSEQFF. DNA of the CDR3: TGTGCCATCAGCATTGGACAGGGCTCTAGTGAGCAGTTCTTC.

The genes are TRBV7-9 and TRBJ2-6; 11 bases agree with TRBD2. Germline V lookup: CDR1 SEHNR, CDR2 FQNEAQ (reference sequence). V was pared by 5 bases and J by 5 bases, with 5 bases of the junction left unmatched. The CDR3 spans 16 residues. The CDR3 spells CASSPLAGAWANVLTF. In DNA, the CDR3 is TGTGCCAGCAGCCCACTAGCGGGAGCCTGGGCCAACGTCCTGACTTTC. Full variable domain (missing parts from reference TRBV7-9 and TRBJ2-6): DTGVSQNPRHKITKRGQNVTFRCDPISEHNRLYWYRQTLGQGPEFLTYFQNEAQLEKSRLLSDRFSAERPKGSFSTLEIQRTEQGDSAMYLCASSPLAGAWANVLTFGAGSRLTVL.

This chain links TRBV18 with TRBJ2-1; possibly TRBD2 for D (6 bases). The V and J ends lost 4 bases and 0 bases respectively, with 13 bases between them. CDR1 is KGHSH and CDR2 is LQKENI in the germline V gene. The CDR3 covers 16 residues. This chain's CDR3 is CASSRPGGTSYNEQFF. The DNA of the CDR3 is TGTGCCAGCTCACGTCCCGGCGGGACCTCCTACAATGAGCAGTTCTTC.

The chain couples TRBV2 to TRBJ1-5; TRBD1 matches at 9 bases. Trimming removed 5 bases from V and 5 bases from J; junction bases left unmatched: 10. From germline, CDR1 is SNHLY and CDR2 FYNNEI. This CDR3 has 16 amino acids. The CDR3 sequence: CASSRTGAVRDQPQHF. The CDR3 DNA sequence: TGTGCCAGCAGTAGGACAGGGGCGGTCAGGGATCAGCCCCAGCATTTT.

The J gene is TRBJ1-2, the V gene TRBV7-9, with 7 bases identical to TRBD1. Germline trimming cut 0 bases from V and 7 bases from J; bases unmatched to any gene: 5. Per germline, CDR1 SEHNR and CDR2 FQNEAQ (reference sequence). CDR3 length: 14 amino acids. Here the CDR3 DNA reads TGTGCCAGCAGCTTAGCACAGGGGATGACTGGCTACACCTTC. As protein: CASSLAQGMTGYTF.

CDR3: CSASPPGTGGSQAFF. The CDR3 region has the DNA TGCAGTGCTAGTCCTCCCGGGACAGGGGGGTCTCAAGCTTTCTTT. The chain uses TRBV20-1 and TRBJ1-1, with TRBD1 identical over 11 bases. The CDR3 is made up of 15 amino acids. V lost 3 bases, J lost 9 bases, and 12 bases stayed unmatched. Germline CDR1 and CDR2: DFQATT and SNEGSKA (reference sequence).